What follows is one T cell receptor (beta chain) and its context. No antigen is known for it. The entry originates in a study of cytomegalovirus exposure and HLA in healthy donors. Study-level information: A subsequent analysis reported that the 110 or so validation repertoires were produced on the same platform that had also been used for the roughly 670 first-cohort repertoires. The study, taken as a whole, reports: A list of 164 TCR beta chains associated with cytomegalovirus was given. Most TCR sequences were rare, but some public TCRs occurred in many donors.

The table came from immunoSEQ multiplex PCR; TCRdb's copy has only in-frame clones and leaves some out. The sample includes about 170,000 clones, roughly 86% seen only once; the top ten take just over 4%. The V gene end was trimmed by 3 bases and the J gene end by 0 bases; junction bases not matched to a gene: 6. CDR1 MDHEN and CDR2 SYDVKM come from the germline V gene. The CDR3 has 16 residues. The 120-subject validation cohort, separate from the approximately 640-subject first cohort, included the donors. This chain uses TRBV28 with TRBJ2-7; 9 bases fit TRBD1. This receptor was obtained from a man aged 18 to 30 in good health and CMV-seropositive. Sequencing was done on a sample of PBMCs. The CDR3 nucleotides read TGTGCCAGCAGTTTTATACAGGGGGCGCCCTCCTACGAGCAGTACTTC. It encodes CASSFIQGAPSYEQYF.